Shown below are 24 T cell receptor beta chains from a single sample sequenced in a study of regulatory T cells in long-lasting Graves disease. Regarding time point: newly diagnosed GD, antithyroid drugs for less than 3 months. RNA isolated from PBMCs was used to make the TCR library. Libraries of TCR beta came from iRepertoire HTBI primers plus Arm-PCR of CDR3 regions. TCRdb ran MiXCR on the multiplex PCR reads and lists one entry per CDR3 protein. The data hold 450,000 to 600,000 distinct CDR3 sequences, with about 13% observed a single time. In addition, the sample was reused for a study of T cells in Graves' hyperthyroidism and ophthalmopathy.

The sample consisted of peripheral blood mononuclear cells (PBMCs), taken at new diagnosis, from a patient treated with antithyroid drugs. Receptor source: a man aged 30 to 45 with Graves disease.

The V and J genes are TRBV5-1 and TRBJ2-1; no reliable D call. The length of the CDR3 is 15 residues. V was clipped by 2 bases and J by 0 bases, with 9 bases between them. The germline gives CDR1 SGHRS, CDR2 YFSETQ. CDR3 sequence (DNA): TGCGCCAGCAGCTTCCGGTCAAGCTCCTACAATGAGCAGTTCTTC. This codes for CASSFRSSSYNEQFF.

This clonotype was detected ten times or more. The genes are TRBV6-5 and TRBJ1-6, with D possibly TRBD1 on 6 matching bases. Germline V CDR1 and CDR2: MNHEY, SVGAGI. Trimming removed 0 bases at V and 6 bases at J, with 15 bases between. The CDR3 length is 17 residues. The CDR3 spells CASSYSTLWTVNSPLHF. DNA for the CDR3: TGTGCCAGCAGTTACTCCACGCTCTGGACAGTTAATTCACCCCTCCACTTT.

The table lists this clonotype with many counts. The chain employs TRBV2 and TRBJ1-6, with D possibly being TRBD1 (5 bases). This CDR3 is 15 amino acids long. Germline V lookup: CDR1 SNHLY, CDR2 FYNNEI. Trimming pared 6 bases from V and 7 bases from J, leaving 16 bases between. The CDR3 bases are TGTGCCAGCAGGCAGCAAGAGACAGACAATTCACCCCTCCACTTT. It encodes CASRQQETDNSPLHF. Based on the CDR3 plus reference TRBV2 and TRBJ1-6, the full variable domain is EPEVTQTPSHQVTQMGQEVILRCVPISNHLYFYWYRQILGQKVEFLVSFYNNEISEKSEIFDDQFSVERPDGSNFTLKIRSTKLEDSAMYFCASRQQETDNSPLHFGNGTRLTVT.

This clonotype was counted many times. This chain connects TRBV6-1 to TRBJ1-3; D not resolved. Trimming left V 4 bases short and J 0 bases short, with 13 bases between. The CDR3 sequence is 16 residues long. Per germline, CDR1 MNHNS and CDR2 SASEGT. CDR3 nucleotides: TGTGCCAGCAGTGTCAGGACGGGGAGCTCTGGAAACACCATATATTTT. Translation gives CASSVRTGSSGNTIYF.

This clonotype was found many times. This chain connects TRBV7-9 to TRBJ2-2; no clear D gene. Per the germline V gene, CDR1 is SEHNR and CDR2 is FQNEAQ (reference sequence). The CDR3 loop spans 15 amino acids. V gave up 2 bases and J gave up 1 base, with 8 bases separating them. The DNA of the CDR3 is TGTGCCAGCAGCTTAATAGACTGGAACACCGGGGAGCTGTTTTTT. It encodes CASSLIDWNTGELFF.

This clonotype was found many times. The chain joins TRBV7-2 to TRBJ2-7; the match to TRBD2 covers 7 bases. The germline gives CDR1 SGHTA, CDR2 FQGNSA. The CDR3 loop spans 12 amino acids. V lost 11 bases, J lost 6 bases, and 10 bases stayed unmatched. For the CDR3, the DNA is TGTGCCGCGCGGGGGTCATCGGGCGAGCAGTACTTC. Its translation is CAARGSSGEQYF.

This clonotype was observed at least ten times. The rearrangement links TRBV12-3 or TRBV12-4 to TRBJ2-1; D ambiguous. The V gene lost 4 bases and the J gene lost 2 bases, with 9 bases spanning the gap. This CDR3 is 14 amino acids long. This CDR3 reads CASSWTNAYNEQFF. CDR3 nucleotides: TGTGCCAGCAGTTGGACCAATGCCTACAATGAGCAGTTCTTC.

This clonotype was picked up many times. The rearrangement uses TRBV7-8 and TRBJ1-4; D not resolved. The CDR3 totals 14 residues. V shed 1 base and J shed 4 bases, with 7 bases lying between them. Germline V gene sequence: CDR1 SGHVS, CDR2 FQNEAQ. CDR3 nucleotides: TGTGCCAGCAGCTTAGAGTCCCTTAATGAAAAACTGTTTTTT. This sequence encodes CASSLESLNEKLFF.

This rearrangement joins TRBV24-1 to TRBJ1-4; no reliable D call. V was pared by 2 bases and J by 5 bases, with 14 bases between. Germline V lookup: CDR1 KGHDR, CDR2 SFDVKD. The CDR3 has 16 amino acids. In DNA, the CDR3 is TGTGCCACCAGTGATTCGGGTGGAGGGTTGAATGAAAAACTGTTTTTT. Translated: CATSDSGGGLNEKLFF.

This clonotype was recorded at least ten times. This chain uses TRBV13 with TRBJ2-3, with 13 bases fitting TRBD2. V lost 4 bases and J lost 5; bases outside the gene matches: 9. Germline loops: CDR1 PRHDT, CDR2 FYEKMQ (reference sequence). This CDR3 region has 17 residues. The CDR3 DNA reads TGTGCCAGCAGCTACGGACTAGCGGGAGAAGATGGAGATACGCAGTATTTT. It encodes CASSYGLAGEDGDTQYF.

V usage is TRBV6-1 and J usage is TRBJ2-7; 12 bases align to TRBD2. The germline V gene encodes CDR1 MNHNS and CDR2 SASEGT. This CDR3 has 14 residues. J lost 7 bases, V lost 10 bases, and 11 bases had no gene match. CDR3 protein: CATPPTSGGTEQYF. CDR3 bases: TGTGCCACCCCTCCGACTAGCGGGGGTACGGAGCAGTACTTC.

In its sample, this clonotype was seen many times. The V call is TRBV11-2, the J call TRBJ2-5, with D possibly TRBD2 on 7 matching bases. The CDR3 loop spans 16 amino acids. V dropped 1 base and J dropped 5 bases, with 17 bases sitting between them. Germline CDR1 SGHAT, CDR2 FQNNGV. This CDR3 is CASSLGMGGLRETQYF. The DNA for the CDR3 is TGTGCCAGCAGCTTAGGGATGGGGGGGCTCCGGGAGACCCAGTACTTC.

This clonotype occurred many times. The rearrangement links TRBV29-1 to TRBJ2-2; 12 bases fit TRBD2. The CDR3 runs 16 residues. CDR1 SQVTM and CDR2 ANQGSEA come from the germline V gene. V shed 5 bases and J 4 bases; nucleotides not matched to a gene: 8. The CDR3 DNA reads as TGCAGCGTTCCTTCCCGACTAGCGGGAGTCACCGGGGAGCTGTTTTTT. Amino acids: CSVPSRLAGVTGELFF.

This clonotype appeared many times. J is TRBJ2-5 and V is TRBV2; D may be TRBD2 (5 bases). The V and J ends lost 5 bases and 5 bases respectively, with 12 bases between them. Germline CDR1 SNHLY, CDR2 FYNNEI. This CDR3 spans 13 amino acids. CDR3 protein: CASSKDFRETQYF. In DNA, the CDR3 is TGTGCCAGCAGTAAGGACTTTCGGGAGACCCAGTACTTC.

There are many counts of this clonotype. This chain joins TRBV25-1 and TRBJ1-3; a possible D gene is TRBD1 (5 bases). V was clipped by 3 bases and J by 2 bases, with 8 bases between them. Germline loops: CDR1 MGHDK, CDR2 SYGVNS. The CDR3 sequence is 14 residues long. The CDR3 DNA reads TGTGCCAGCAGTGACTGGGGGACTGGAAACACCATATATTTT. Protein: CASSDWGTGNTIYF.

The sample holds many counts of this clonotype. This chain links TRBV12-3 or TRBV12-4 with TRBJ2-7; TRBD2 matches 7 bases. Germline trimming cut 0 bases from V and 0 bases from J; bases unmatched to any gene: 2. The CDR3 consists of 15 residues. The CDR3 reads CASSLAGGISYEQYF. CDR3 bases: TGTGCCAGCAGTTTAGCGGGGGGGATCTCCTACGAGCAGTACTTC.

Ten or more counts support this clonotype. This sequence joins TRBV7-2 and TRBJ1-6; TRBD1 is a possible D gene (5 bases). Germline V gene sequence: CDR1 SGHTA, CDR2 FQGNSA. The CDR3 extends over 14 amino acids. Trimming stripped 7 bases from V and 4 bases from J, with 11 bases between. CDR3 residues: CASNPGTYNSPLHF. The CDR3 DNA sequence: TGTGCCAGCAACCCCGGGACGTATAATTCACCCCTCCACTTT.

This clonotype was seen ten or more times. The rearrangement uses TRBV11-1 and TRBJ2-2; TRBD1 matches at 10 bases. Trimming removed 5 bases from V and 5 bases from J; junction bases left unmatched: 5. Germline V gene data show CDR1 as SGHAT and CDR2 as FQDESV (reference sequence). The CDR3 is made up of 15 amino acids. The CDR3 nucleotides are TGTGCCAGCAGCCCCGACAGGGGGCCGACCGGGGAGCTGTTTTTT. Its protein is CASSPDRGPTGELFF.

The chain is built from TRBV30 and TRBJ2-4, with D possibly TRBD2 on 5 matching bases. Between the trimmed V and J ends, which lost 4 bases and 7 bases, there was a span of 8 bases. Germline assignment: CDR1 GTSNPN and CDR2 SVGIG (reference sequence). The CDR3 is made up of 11 amino acids. CDR3 amino acids: CAWTRRNIQYF. The CDR3 region has the DNA TGTGCCTGGACCAGGAGGAACATTCAGTACTTC.

The table lists this clonotype with many counts. The DNA of the CDR3 is TGTGCCAGCAGCCGGCGACTAGCGGGAGGAGACGAGCAGTACTTC. It is translated as CASSRRLAGGDEQYF. The chain is built from TRBV7-2 and TRBJ2-7; 13 positions agree with TRBD2. Germline CDR1 SGHTA, CDR2 FQGNSA. After removal of 5 bases from V and 5 bases from J, the junction contained 6 bases not matched to a gene. CDR3 size: 15 residues.

This clonotype was observed many times. The rearrangement links TRBV13 to TRBJ2-7; tentatively, D is TRBD1 (5 bases). This CDR3 has 14 amino acids. V was pared by 7 bases and J by 2 bases, with 15 bases between. Germline values: CDR1 PRHDT, CDR2 FYEKMQ (reference sequence). CDR3 region: CASTPGNLPYEQYF. DNA of the CDR3: TGTGCCAGCACCCCAGGGAATTTACCCTACGAGCAGTACTTC. Filled out from reference TRBV13 and TRBJ2-7, the complete variable domain reads AAGVIQSPRHLIKEKRETATLKCYPIPRHDTVYWYQQGPGQDPQFLISFYEKMQSDKGSIPDRFSAQQFSDYHSELNMSSLELGDSALYFCASTPGNLPYEQYFGPGTRLTVT.

V usage is TRBV18 and J usage is TRBJ2-1, with D perhaps being TRBD1 or TRBD2 (6 bases each). The CDR3 consists of 13 residues. Germline CDR1 is KGHSH and CDR2 is LQKENI. V lost 0 bases, J lost 9 bases, and 9 bases lay in between. The CDR3 DNA reads TGTGCCAGCTCACCACCGGGGGGCGGTGAGCAGTTCTTC. Translated: CASSPPGGGEQFF.

There are many counts of this clonotype. The rearrangement uses TRBV12-3 or TRBV12-4 and TRBJ2-3, with 9 bases aligning to TRBD2. After removal of 6 bases from V and 0 bases from J, the junction contained 13 bases not matched to a gene. This CDR3 region has 18 residues. As DNA, the CDR3 is TGTGCCAGCAGGGTAGCGGGAGTCCTGATCCCTAGCACAGATACGCAGTATTTT. Amino acids: CASRVAGVLIPSTDTQYF.

This clonotype has ten or more counts. The V gene is TRBV6-2 or TRBV6-3, the J gene TRBJ2-3, with unresolved D. The CDR3 has 12 residues. The V end lost 2 bases, the J end lost 4 bases, and 4 bases lay between the germline ends. Germline V gene data show CDR1 as MNHEY and CDR2 as SVGEGT. The CDR3 region is CASSYPADTQYF. The CDR3 DNA sequence: TGTGCCAGCAGTTACCCTGCAGATACGCAGTATTTT.